Here is one TCR beta chain with its context. The antigen remains unidentified. This record belongs to a study of CD8 T cells in Susac syndrome. Overall study findings and caveats: The study recognized that its TCR sequencing and HLA analysis covered a relatively small number of individuals.

RNA totalling roughly 0.45 to 1 ug underwent reverse transcription with random hexamers. The TCR beta CDR3 was amplified by immunoSEQ multiplex PCR across 54 Vbeta, 13 Jbeta. TCRdb re-analysed the immunoSEQ multiplex PCR reads in MiXCR, keeping a single row per CDR3 protein. The profile shows around 190,000 distinct CDR3 sequences, under 95% of them singletons. TCR beta from blood CD8+ and CD4+ T cells was sequenced. The control participants were healthy donors, and these controls were matched with respect to both age and sex. Sequences were obtained from CD4+ T cells from PBMCs. This TCR was sampled from a human donor in good health.

For the CDR3, the DNA is TGCAGCGTTGGACTAGCGGGGGGAAGGGGCAATGAGCAGTTCTTC. It specifies CSVGLAGGRGNEQFF. The gene calls are TRBV29-1 and TRBJ2-1; 13 bases match TRBD2. The length of the CDR3 is 15 residues. V was pared by 4 bases and J by 6 bases, with 6 bases of the junction left unmatched. Germline lookup yields CDR1 SQVTM and CDR2 ANQGSEA.